A selection of T cell receptor beta chains follows, all from one sample in a study of cytomegalovirus exposure and HLA in healthy donors. Some clones are missing from TCRdb's copy, which holds only in-frame ones; the method was immunoSEQ multiplex PCR. Of 57,000 or so clones detected, 70% to 80% appear once; the ten largest clones hold roughly 51%. Sequencing was carried out using PBMCs. The receptors were sampled from a man in his fifties in good health and CMV-seropositive. Both conserved end residues are part of each CDR3. D genes are given only for firm matches. Rows give clone size only sometimes, using once, few, many, or a class for an expanded clone.

d_call | j_call | v_call | clone_size | cdr3_nt | cdr3_aa
TRBD1 | TRBJ2-6 | TRBV28 | NA | TGTGCCAGCAGTCCTGGAGACAGGGCTGGGGCCAACGTCCTGACTTTC | CASSPGDRAGANVLTF
TRBD2 | TRBJ2-3 | TRBV14 | once | TGTGCCAGCAGCCAAGGAGCGGGGGGGGGAGATACGCAGTATTTT | CASSQGAGGGDTQYF
TRBD2 | TRBJ2-7 | TRBV29-1 | NA | TGCAGCGTTGTTCCTAGCGGCTCCTACGAGCAGTACTTC | CSVVPSGSYEQYF
TRBD2 | TRBJ2-1 | TRBV11-2 | NA | TGTGCCAGCAGCCGAGGGACTAGCGGGGGGGCGAATGAGCAGTTCTTC | CASSRGTSGGANEQFF
NA | TRBJ1-1 | TRBV20-1 | few | TGCAGTGCCATGCCCGAGACTGAAGCTTTCTTT | CSAMPETEAFF
TRBD1 | TRBJ2-5 | TRBV7-2 | NA | TGTGCCAGCAGCCAACGGACAGGGACGATTGGCCAGTACTTC | CASSQRTGTIGQYF
TRBD1 | TRBJ1-2 | TRBV5-4 | NA | TGTGCCAGCAGCCCCGGACAGGGGGCGCCGGTAACCTATGGCTACACCTTC | CASSPGQGAPVTYGYTF
NA | TRBJ2-3 | TRBV27 | few | TGTGCCAGCAGTTTATCCCCTATGCAGGCCACAGATACGCAGTATTTT | CASSLSPMQATDTQYF
TRBD1 | TRBJ2-1 | TRBV7-3 | NA | TGTGCCAGCAGCCCGGGACAGGGGTACAATGAGCAGTTCTTC | CASSPGQGYNEQFF
NA | TRBJ1-1 | TRBV30 | NA | TGTGCCTGGAACCTCGGGAAACTTAACACTGAAGCTTTATTT | CAWNLGKLNTEALF
TRBD2 | TRBJ2-2 | TRBV6-5 | NA | TGTGCCAGCAGTTATACCAGCGGGATACGCACAGGGGAGCTGTTTTTT | CASSYTSGIRTGELFF
TRBD1 | TRBJ2-7 | TRBV11-2 | NA | TGTGCCAGCAGCGGTATTAGGGACAGGGAAGGCGAGCAGTACTTC | CASSGIRDREGEQYF
NA | TRBJ1-6 | TRBV7-3 | few | TGTGCCAGCAGCTTCTCCGGGAATTCACCCCTCCACTTT | CASSFSGNSPLHF
TRBD2 | TRBJ2-7 | TRBV28 | NA | TGTGCCAGCACCATTTGGCCGGCGGGAGCATTCTCCCACGAGCAGTACTTC | CASTIWPAGAFSHEQYF
NA | TRBJ2-6 | TRBV18 | NA | TGTGCCAGCTCACCACCGGCCCAGGGGACTGGGGCCAACGTCCTGACTTTC | CASSPPAQGTGANVLTF
NA | TRBJ2-1 | TRBV7-2 | NA | TGTGCCAGCAGCGTAGGGCGCACTAAGGGGTACAATGAGCAGTTCTTC | CASSVGRTKGYNEQFF
TRBD1 | TRBJ1-2 | TRBV5-1 | NA | TGCGCCAGCAGCCTGATTGGACAGGGGGTTAACTATGGCTACACCTTC | CASSLIGQGVNYGYTF
NA | TRBJ2-5 | TRBV27 | NA | TGTGCCAGCCGTGGGAGCCAAGAGACCCAGTACTTC | CASRGSQETQYF
TRBD1 | TRBJ1-5 | TRBV5-8 | NA | TGTGCCAGCAGCCGTGGACAGGTCAGCAATCAGCCCCAGCATTTT | CASSRGQVSNQPQHF
NA | TRBJ1-5 | TRBV2 | NA | TGTGCCAGCAACAGGGCCAAACAGCCCCAGCATTTT | CASNRAKQPQHF
NA | TRBJ2-2 | TRBV7-2 | NA | TGTGCCAGCAGCTTCCAGACACACACCGGGGAGCTGTTTTTT | CASSFQTHTGELFF
TRBD2 | TRBJ2-5 | TRBV7-3 | NA | TGTGCCAGCAGCCTCCGACCTCCGGCTAGCGGGACCCAAGAGACCCAGTACTTC | CASSLRPPASGTQETQYF
NA | TRBJ1-5 | TRBV19 | few | TGTGCCAGTGGGGGACAAGTCAATCAGCCCCAGCATTTT | CASGGQVNQPQHF
NA | TRBJ1-2 | TRBV27 | NA | TGTGCCAGCAGTTCCCAGGGGTACTATGGCTACACCTTC | CASSSQGYYGYTF
NA | TRBJ2-4 | TRBV5-5 | NA | TGTGCCAGCAGTTCAGGGTTCCTAGCCAAAAACATTCAGTACTTC | CASSSGFLAKNIQYF